These T cell receptor beta chains were read from a single sample in a study of T-cell memory formation after mild COVID-19. One entry per CDR3 protein results from TCRdb running MiXCR on the 5' RACE reads. The sample holds more than 55,000 distinct CDR3 sequences, over 7.5% seen once. The sequencing input was PBMCs or a T cell subset sorted from them (not recorded which). Receptors were obtained from a man between 18 and 29 years old who had mild COVID-19 (a few samples of this study predate the infection). Cell type and time point are not known. The conserved cysteine and the conserved F or W are not part of the CDR3 here.

13	TRBV7-8	TRBJ1-1	ASAPGWQSNTEAF
13	TRBV20-1	TRBJ1-2	SARDLREPRYGYT
11	TRBV28	TRBJ1-6	ASSRDSNSPLH
8	TRBV20-1	TRBJ1-2	SAKQYGYT
15	TRBV5-6	TRBJ2-2	ASSDGTGRDRTGELF
13	TRBV27	TRBJ1-2	ASSWGQGELYGYT
12	TRBV2	TRBJ2-3	ASRRTMFQDTQY
10	TRBV12-3/TRBV12-4	TRBJ1-1	ASSPDAGEAF
12	TRBV5-6	TRBJ2-3	ASSLYLLQDTQY
12	TRBV6-6	TRBJ2-4	ASSYGTGLNIQY
11	TRBV18	TRBJ2-5	ASSAGGQETQY
13	TRBV18	TRBJ2-7	ASSREGGIVYEQY
13	TRBV20-1	TRBJ2-4	SASAGGGGQNIQY
13	TRBV4-3	TRBJ2-3	ASSQGTDSTDTQY
10	TRBV20-1	TRBJ1-5	SAEGDNQPQH
13	TRBV11-2	TRBJ2-3	ASNHRGPGGDTQY
14	TRBV7-9	TRBJ2-3	ASSARAVSKADTQY
11	TRBV24-1	TRBJ2-5	ATSPSGVETQY